This T cell receptor beta chain was recorded in a study of blood T cell repertoires in COVID-19 (dated by TCRdb to 2020 to 2021). A note on the overall study: Samples from collaborators originated in the United States, Italy and Spain and spanned both the acute and convalescent phases of COVID-19. The repertoires were released in a freely available public database meant as a resource for research on the immune response to SARS-CoV-2. The prospective study material was composed of cDNA or gDNA derived from T cells, B-cell-depleted T cells, or PBMCs. The samples were drawn from the first 160 participants of the ongoing ImmuneRACE study and from 1,254 subjects provided by 6 global collaborators. Subjects who had been exposed to COVID-19, were actively infected with it, or had recovered from it provided the deeply sampled blood TCRbeta repertoires that made up the dataset. The sample metadata nearly always contained a de-identified subject ID, COVID-19 status, age in years and sex. Where available, HLA class I and class II types were obtained from metadata supplied by the sample provider rather than from assay-based typing. On the study overall, not on this receptor specifically: The quantity of clinical and demographic metadata differed by source and by participant and was supplied without curation.

TCRbeta CDR3 regions were amplified from genomic DNA by means of the immunoSEQ Assay, a bias-controlled multiplex PCR. The original pipeline was this. The number of nucleated cells in each sample was estimated by amplification of reference gene primers within the assay. To quantify the absolute abundance of each unique TCRbeta CDR3 rearrangement, sequence reads were collapsed and filtered. Productive Simpson clonality was computed per sample as the square root of Simpson's diversity index over productive rearrangements. Held by TCRdb, this immuneACCESS table contains in-frame sequences only and omits some clones. Under half of the omission traces to an unresolved V gene where checked; the cause of the rest is unknown. The V and J calls and the clone size are those of that table, but D and trimming were determined from the DNA. Present in this sample are approximately 300,000 clones, 89% of which were seen just once. The top ten hold about 5.2% of the sample.

Participants in the prospective study were enrolled through a virtual design, were aged roughly 18 to 100 years, and lived in roughly 24 United States geographic areas. In the prospective study, cohorts were assigned on the basis of participant-reported clinical history obtained from a screening survey and a study questionnaire. For ImmuneRACE Cohort 3, a participant was defined as recovered based on two consecutive negative NP/OP PCR tests, clearance by a healthcare professional, or resolution of symptoms. Mobile phlebotomists in the prospective study collected whole blood, serum and a nasopharyngeal or oropharyngeal swab from every participant. Prospective study participants could optionally give additional blood draws and questionnaires over an approximately 2-month period. Before DNA extraction, blood samples from the prospective study were shipped at room temperature or frozen. Its CDR3 holds 15 amino acids, cysteine through phenylalanine. CDR3 DNA is the only sequence kept; it has 45 bases, read in frame from the first base. As encoded in the germline V gene, CDR1 is MNHEY while CDR2 is SVGAGI. The V end loses 2 bases and the J end loses 5 bases, and a stretch of 13 bases separates them.

On this clone: The antigen it recognizes is unknown. Per-base qualities were not stored, and no clone one base away is much larger.

The chain links TRBV6-5 with TRBJ1-5; TRBD1 is a possible D gene, resting on 6 matching bases. The sequence came from a man in his 60s who had recovered from COVID-19. Sequencing input: PBMCs or T cells enriched from blood (not recorded which). The nucleotide sequence is TGTGCCAGCAGTTACCCCCAGGGGCGCCATCAGCCCCAGCATTTT. Its protein reads: CASSYPQGRHQPQHF.